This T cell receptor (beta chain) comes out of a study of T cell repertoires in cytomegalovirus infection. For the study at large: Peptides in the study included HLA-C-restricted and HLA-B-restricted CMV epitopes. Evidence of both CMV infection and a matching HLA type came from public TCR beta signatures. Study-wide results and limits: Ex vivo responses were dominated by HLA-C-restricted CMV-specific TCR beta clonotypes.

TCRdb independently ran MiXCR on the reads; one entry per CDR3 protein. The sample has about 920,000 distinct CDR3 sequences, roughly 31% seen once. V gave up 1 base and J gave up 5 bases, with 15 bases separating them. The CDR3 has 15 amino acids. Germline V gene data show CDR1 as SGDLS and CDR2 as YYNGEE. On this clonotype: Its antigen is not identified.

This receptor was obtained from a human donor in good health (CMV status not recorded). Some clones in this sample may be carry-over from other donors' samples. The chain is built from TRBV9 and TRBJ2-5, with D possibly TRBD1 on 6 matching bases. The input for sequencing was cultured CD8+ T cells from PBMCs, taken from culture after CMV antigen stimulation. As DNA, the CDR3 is TGTGCCAGCAGCGTATCTCAGGGGCCTGGGGAGACCCAGTACTTC. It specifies CASSVSQGPGETQYF.